This record concerns one T cell receptor beta chain sequence. The clone's antigen remains unknown. The sample holds no much larger clone one base away, and base qualities are not on file. These data are taken from a study of yellow fever vaccine responses in identical twins (dated by TCRdb to the late 2010s). Some background on the complete study: Focusing on identical twins, the study followed the T cell clones that responded to the vaccine, and did so with precision.

The research as a whole found: According to the authors, in identical twins the way T cells responded to vaccination appeared partly convergent and partly personalized.

To prepare the library, RT-PCR was applied. Sequenced using an Illumina HiSeq 2500. TCRdb passed the public sequencing reads through fastp at Q25 and MiXCR, retaining productive beta sequences. Rows with one shared CDR3 protein collapse into an entry with the most common genes and DNA. Across this sample there are roughly 4,700 distinct CDR3 sequences, with 85% seen only once. Clones ranked in the top ten supply under 2.5% of the sample. Reading from cysteine to phenylalanine, the CDR3 counts 16 amino acids. Just CDR3 DNA is preserved here, 48 bases in frame from base 1. Germline trimming: 0 bases from V, 12 bases from J; junction bases outside gene matches: 15. CDR1 DFQATT and CDR2 SNEGSKA were looked up in the germline V gene (reference sequence).

The chain is assembled from TRBV20-1 and TRBJ2-1, with TRBD2 identical over 9 junction bases. The receptor was isolated from a woman under 30 who received the yellow fever vaccine. Donor details come from another sample of the same person, matched by shared clones. Material: T cells from blood (PBMCs), unsorted or a sorted subset (not recorded which), obtained before or after yellow fever vaccination (not recorded which). The CDR3 reads as follows: CSARDFTSGSMVWQFF. The nucleotides are TGCAGTGCTAGAGATTTCACTAGCGGGTCCATGGTCTGGCAGTTCTTC.